The source of this TCR beta chain is a study of cytomegalovirus exposure and HLA in healthy donors. Regarding the study as a whole: Serostatus for CMV was the only available immune exposure information. Reports state that TCR beta sequences accurately predicted most subjects' HLA-A and HLA-B alleles. Three chains linked to CMV were shown in vitro to be specific for CMV antigens. In a later analysis, most CMV-associated TCR beta chains appeared HLA-restricted.

In the PCR, 60 Vbeta and 13 Jbeta primers were used. TCRdb keeps only in-frame clones here, not all; method: immunoSEQ multiplex PCR. The sample includes approximately 150,000 clones, over 75% of them seen just once. This clone was counted only a few times. What it binds is unknown. V trimming: 1 base; J trimming: 4 bases; junction bases outside the gene matches: 8. The CDR3 length is 15 residues. Germline-derived CDR1 and CDR2 are SQVTM and ANQGSEA. The V and J genes are TRBV29-1 and TRBJ2-7; 9 bases align to TRBD2. The origin of this receptor is a woman in her twenties or thirties in good health and CMV-seronegative. The sample consisted of PBMCs. CDR3 in amino acids: CSVEALAGSNYEQYF. CDR3 nucleotide sequence: TGCAGCGTTGAAGCCCTAGCGGGATCTAATTACGAGCAGTACTTC.